These 8 T cell receptor beta chains share one sample of origin, sequenced in a study of T cell changes during pregnancy in multiple sclerosis. The method was immunoSEQ multiplex PCR; TCRdb's version includes in-frame clones alone and lacks a portion of them. Among 20,000 to 25,000 clones listed, 75% to 90% were seen once. This specimen was CD4+ T cells from peripheral blood mononuclear cells, taken in the first trimester of pregnancy. Receptors originate from a female donor in good health, enrolled as a control in a pregnancy study.

V and J are TRBV25-1 and TRBJ1-6; D unresolved. CDR1 is MGHDK, CDR2 SYGVNS, per germline. The CDR3 sequence is 14 residues long. Trimming shortened V by 6 bases and J by 7 bases, and 13 bases separated the two germline ends. The DNA of the CDR3 is TGTGCCAGCAGACTAGATGCCCAAAATTCACCCCTCCACTTT. Translated: CASRLDAQNSPLHF.

V gene TRBV5-1 combines with J gene TRBJ2-7; the match to TRBD2 covers 9 bases. The trim removed 4 bases at V and 5 bases at J, leaving 10 bases unmatched. Germline-derived CDR1 and CDR2 are SGHRS and YFSETQ. The CDR3 is 15 amino acids. DNA for the CDR3: TGCGCCAGCAGCCAAATACCGGGACTAGCAAACGAGCAGTACTTC. It encodes CASSQIPGLANEQYF.

The rearrangement links TRBV6-5 to TRBJ2-3, with D possibly TRBD1 on 6 matching bases. This CDR3 has 14 amino acids. Per germline, CDR1 MNHEY and CDR2 SVGAGI. V lost 6 bases and J 6 bases, leaving 16 bases between the germline ends. The CDR3 reads CASRRGNLADTQYF. CDR3 in DNA: TGTGCCAGCAGAAGGGGGAATTTGGCGGATACGCAGTATTTT.

This sequence joins TRBV9 and TRBJ2-1; D gene ambiguous. Trimming removed 0 bases at V and 3 bases at J, with 10 bases between. CDR3 length: 15 residues. Germline V CDR1 and CDR2: SGDLS, YYNGEE. The CDR3 is CASSVVSTDYNEQFF. CDR3 bases: TGTGCCAGCAGCGTAGTCTCAACTGACTACAATGAGCAGTTCTTC.

The chain links TRBV6-5 to TRBJ1-2; 9 bases are a match to TRBD1. CDR3 length equals 13 residues. Germline assignment: CDR1 MNHEY and CDR2 SVGAGI. V lost 2 bases to trimming and J lost 7 bases; unmatched junction nucleotides: 2. For the CDR3, the DNA is TGTGCCAGCAGTTACGGGACAGGGCTTGGCTACACCTTC. Its protein is CASSYGTGLGYTF.

J is TRBJ1-1 and V is TRBV7-9; D remains ambiguous. There are 14 residues in the CDR3. V was cut by 2 bases and J by 1 base, with 8 bases left in between. Germline CDR1 reads SEHNR; CDR2 reads FQNEAQ (reference sequence). CDR3 loop: CASSLFQQNTEAFF. As DNA, the CDR3 is TGTGCCAGCAGCTTATTCCAACAGAACACTGAAGCTTTCTTT.

The J gene is TRBJ2-7, the V gene TRBV10-3, with a possible D match to TRBD2 (7 bases). This CDR3 region has 13 residues. V lost 5 bases, J lost 5 bases, and 13 bases lay in between. CDR1 is ENHRY and CDR2 is SYGVKD in the germline V gene. CDR3 in DNA: TGTGCCATCAGTAAAGGGGGGGTGGACGAGCAGTACTTC. Protein sequence: CAISKGGVDEQYF.

J is TRBJ1-2 and V is TRBV2; 10 nucleotides match TRBD1. The CDR3 consists of 14 residues. The trim removed 6 bases at V and 5 bases at J, leaving 6 bases unmatched. Germline CDR1 and CDR2: SNHLY and FYNNEI. CDR3 nucleotides: TGTGCCAGCAGCGCCGGGACAGGGGTTTATGGCTACACCTTC. It specifies CASSAGTGVYGYTF.